This TCR beta chain came from a study of shared clonotypes between healthy human individuals. The repertoire was sequenced with immunoSEQ multiplex PCR; TCRdb's copy has only in-frame clones and lacks some. The table includes under 600,000 clones, around 97% detected once. CDR1 is MNHNS and CDR2 is SASEGT in the germline V gene. The CDR3 covers 13 residues. V lost 6 bases and J 1 base, leaving 9 bases between the germline ends. The chain couples TRBV6-1 to TRBJ1-1, with D possibly being TRBD1 (5 bases). Material: naive CD4+ T cells sorted from blood. Subset indicated: CD45RA+ positively selected. This sequence was found in a woman under 40 in good health. CDR3 coding DNA: TGTGCCAGCAGAGACAGACAGAACACTGAAGCTTTCTTT. This codes for CASRDRQNTEAFF.